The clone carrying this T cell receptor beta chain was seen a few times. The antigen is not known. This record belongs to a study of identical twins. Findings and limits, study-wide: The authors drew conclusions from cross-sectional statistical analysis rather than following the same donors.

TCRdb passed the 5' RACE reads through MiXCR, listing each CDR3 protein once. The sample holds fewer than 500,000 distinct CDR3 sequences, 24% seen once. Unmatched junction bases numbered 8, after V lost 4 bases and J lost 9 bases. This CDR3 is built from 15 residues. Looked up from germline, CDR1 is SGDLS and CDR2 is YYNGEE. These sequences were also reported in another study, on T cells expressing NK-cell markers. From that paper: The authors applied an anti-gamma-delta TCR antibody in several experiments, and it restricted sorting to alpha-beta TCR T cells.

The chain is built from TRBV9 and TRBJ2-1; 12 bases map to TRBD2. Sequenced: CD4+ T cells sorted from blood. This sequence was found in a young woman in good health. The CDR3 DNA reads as TGTGCCAGCAGCTCCCGACTAGCGGGGGAGGGTGAGCAGTTCTTC. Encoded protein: CASSSRLAGEGEQFF. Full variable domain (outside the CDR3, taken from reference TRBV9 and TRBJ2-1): DSGVTQTPKHLITATGQRVTLRCSPRSGDLSVYWYQQSLDQGLQFLIQYYNGEERAKGNILERFSAQQFPDLHSELNLSSLELGDSALYFCASSSRLAGEGEQFFGPGTRLTVL.